This T cell receptor beta chain is from a study of T cells in Graves' hyperthyroidism and ophthalmopathy. Study-level findings and limits: Ophthalmopathy was model-predicted a median about 7.1 months pre-onset.

The CDR3 runs to 16 residues. V shed 5 bases, J shed 4 bases, and the junction held 11 bases outside the gene matches. Germline assignment: CDR1 SGHNT and CDR2 YYREEE (reference sequence). The CDR3 regions of TCR beta were amplified from RNA transcripts. The TCR CDR3 first-round RT-PCR relied on the HTBI primer set. TCRdb re-analysed the multiplex PCR reads in MiXCR, keeping a single row per CDR3 protein. This table holds 550,000 to 700,000 distinct CDR3 sequences, 46% found once. This clonotype was recorded a few times. Its antigen is as yet unknown. The TCR originated in an adult woman with Graves' disease, either hyperthyroidism or ophthalmopathy (not recorded which). The chain couples TRBV5-4 to TRBJ2-2; TRBD1 agrees at 7 bases. The sample comprised peripheral blood or thyroid tissue (not recorded which). CDR3 amino acids: CASRSGGAGGTGELFF. CDR3 coding DNA: TGTGCCAGCAGATCTGGAGGAGCAGGGGGCACCGGGGAGCTGTTTTTT.